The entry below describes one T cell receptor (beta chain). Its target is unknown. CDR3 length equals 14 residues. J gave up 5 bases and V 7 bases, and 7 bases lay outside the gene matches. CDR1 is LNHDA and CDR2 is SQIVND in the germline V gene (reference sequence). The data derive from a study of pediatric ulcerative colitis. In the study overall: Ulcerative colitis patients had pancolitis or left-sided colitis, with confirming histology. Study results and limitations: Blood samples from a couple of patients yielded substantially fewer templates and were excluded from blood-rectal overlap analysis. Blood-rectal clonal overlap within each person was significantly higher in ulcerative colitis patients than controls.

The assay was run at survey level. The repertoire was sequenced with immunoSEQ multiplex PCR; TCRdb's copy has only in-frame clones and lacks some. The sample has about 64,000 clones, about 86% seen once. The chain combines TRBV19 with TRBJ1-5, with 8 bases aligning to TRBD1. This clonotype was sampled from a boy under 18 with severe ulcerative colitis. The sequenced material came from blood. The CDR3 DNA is TGTGCCAGTACCCCGGACAGGGCGTATCAGCCCCAGCATTTT. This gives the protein CASTPDRAYQPQHF.